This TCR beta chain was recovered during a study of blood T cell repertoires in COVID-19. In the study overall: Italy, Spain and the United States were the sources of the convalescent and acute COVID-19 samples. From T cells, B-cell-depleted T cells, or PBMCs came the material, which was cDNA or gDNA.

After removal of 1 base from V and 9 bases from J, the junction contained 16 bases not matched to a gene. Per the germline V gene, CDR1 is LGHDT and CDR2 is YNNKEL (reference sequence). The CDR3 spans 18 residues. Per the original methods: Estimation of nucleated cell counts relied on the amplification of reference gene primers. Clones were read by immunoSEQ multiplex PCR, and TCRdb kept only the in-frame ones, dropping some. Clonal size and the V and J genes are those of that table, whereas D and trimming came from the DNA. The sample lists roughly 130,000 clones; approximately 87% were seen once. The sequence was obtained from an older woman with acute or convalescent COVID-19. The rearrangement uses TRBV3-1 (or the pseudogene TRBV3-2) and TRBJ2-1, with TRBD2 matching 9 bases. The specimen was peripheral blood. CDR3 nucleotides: TGTGCCAGCAGCCAAGTAGGCGTTCCAGCGGGAGGTCAGGGTGAGCAGTTCTTC. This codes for CASSQVGVPAGGQGEQFF.